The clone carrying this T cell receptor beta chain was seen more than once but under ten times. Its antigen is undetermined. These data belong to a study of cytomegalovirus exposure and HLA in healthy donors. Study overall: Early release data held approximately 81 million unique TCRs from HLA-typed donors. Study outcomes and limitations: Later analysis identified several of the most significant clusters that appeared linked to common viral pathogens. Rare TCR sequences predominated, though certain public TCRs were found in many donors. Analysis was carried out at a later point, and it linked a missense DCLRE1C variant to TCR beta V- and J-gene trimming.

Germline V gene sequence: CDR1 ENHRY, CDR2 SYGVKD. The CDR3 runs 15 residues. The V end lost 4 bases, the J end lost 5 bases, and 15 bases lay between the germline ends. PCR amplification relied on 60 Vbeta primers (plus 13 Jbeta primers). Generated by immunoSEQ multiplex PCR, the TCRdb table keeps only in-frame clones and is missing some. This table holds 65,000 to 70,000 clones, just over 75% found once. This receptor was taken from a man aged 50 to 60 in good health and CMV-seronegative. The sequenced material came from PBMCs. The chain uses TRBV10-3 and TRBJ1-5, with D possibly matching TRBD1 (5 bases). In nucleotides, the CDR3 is TGTGCCATCAGTGTCGGGGGATTCGGGGATCAGCCCCAGCATTTT. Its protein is CAISVGGFGDQPQHF.